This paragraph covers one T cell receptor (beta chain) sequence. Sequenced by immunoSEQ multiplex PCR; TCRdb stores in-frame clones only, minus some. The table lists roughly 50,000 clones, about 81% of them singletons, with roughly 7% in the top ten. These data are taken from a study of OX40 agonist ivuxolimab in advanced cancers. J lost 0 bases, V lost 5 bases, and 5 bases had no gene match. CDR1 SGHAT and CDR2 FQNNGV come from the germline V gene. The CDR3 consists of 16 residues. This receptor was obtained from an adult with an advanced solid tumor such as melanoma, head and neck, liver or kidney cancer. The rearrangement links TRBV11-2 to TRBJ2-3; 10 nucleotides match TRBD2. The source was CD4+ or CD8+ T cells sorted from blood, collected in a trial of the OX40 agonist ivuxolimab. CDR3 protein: CASSRWTSGSTDTQYF. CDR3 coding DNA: TGTGCCAGCAGCCGCTGGACTAGCGGTAGCACAGATACGCAGTATTTT.